This is a list of T cell receptor beta chains from one sample in a study of cytomegalovirus exposure and HLA in healthy donors. Method: immunoSEQ multiplex PCR; TCRdb's copy keeps in-frame clones and lacks some. The data contain approximately 140,000 clones, 70% to 80% of them seen just once; the ten biggest clones take up about 5%. The sample taken for sequencing was PBMCs. The receptors come from a male donor in good health and CMV-seronegative. Both conserved end residues are part of each CDR3. The D gene is left open where the match is weak. A row's size may be missing; if present it is once, few, many or a size class.

>TRBJ1-1|-|-|TRBV5-6
CASSSGGLTEAFF
TGTGCCAGCAGCTCGGGTGGTCTGACTGAAGCTTTCTTT
>TRBJ2-7|TRBD1|once|TRBV13
CASSGRTGTGRNEQYF
TGTGCCAGCAGCGGACGGACGGGGACAGGGCGGAACGAGCAGTACTTC
>TRBJ1-1|-|few|TRBV2
CASSGGVGGVGTEAFF
TGTGCCAGCAGTGGGGGGGTGGGTGGGGTAGGGACTGAAGCTTTCTTT
>TRBJ1-3|TRBD1|few|TRBV9
CASSATGNSGNTIYF
TGTGCCAGCAGCGCGACAGGGAACTCTGGAAACACCATATATTTT
>TRBJ1-2|-|-|TRBV5-1
CASSLFEGSDGYTF
TGCGCCAGCAGCTTGTTCGAGGGATCGGATGGCTACACCTTC
>TRBJ2-1|TRBD2|-|TRBV4-1
CASSQEGGTVYEQFF
TGCGCCAGCAGCCAAGAGGGGGGGACCGTCTATGAGCAGTTCTTC
>TRBJ2-2|-|-|TRBV19
CASRLTPQGLNTGELFF
TGTGCCAGTAGGCTAACCCCCCAGGGGCTGAACACCGGGGAGCTGTTTTTT
>TRBJ2-5|TRBD2|-|TRBV2
CASSRGGLEETQYF
TGTGCCAGCAGCCGCGGGGGTTTAGAAGAGACCCAGTACTTC
>TRBJ1-4|TRBD1|-|TRBV4-3
CASSQGGIGQGDEKLFF
TGCGCCAGCAGCCAAGGGGGGATTGGACAGGGGGATGAAAAACTGTTTTTT
>TRBJ2-1|-|once|TRBV9
CASSVGSTSSYNEQFF
TGTGCCAGCAGCGTAGGTTCTACTAGCTCCTACAATGAGCAGTTCTTC
>TRBJ1-2|-|once|TRBV19
CASLPRTARANYGYTF
TGTGCCAGTCTGCCAAGGACTGCCCGAGCTAACTATGGCTACACCTTC
>TRBJ2-3|-|-|TRBV11-2
CASSLRGTITDTQYF
TGTGCCAGCAGCTTACGAGGAACGATCACAGATACGCAGTATTTT
>TRBJ1-5|TRBD1|-|TRBV28
CASTRDRGGGQPQHF
TGTGCCAGCACCCGTGACAGGGGAGGAGGGCAGCCCCAGCATTTT
>TRBJ2-2|TRBD1|-|TRBV7-3
CASRDGPLGQVITGELFF
TGTGCCAGCAGGGATGGGCCGCTCGGACAGGTGATCACCGGGGAGCTGTTTTTT
>TRBJ1-1|-|-|TRBV29-1
CSVDDRTKTIEAFF
TGCAGCGTTGACGACAGAACAAAAACAATTGAAGCTTTCTTT
>TRBJ1-1|-|-|TRBV7-9
CASSPQRGWKTEAFF
TGTGCCAGCAGCCCGCAACGGGGGTGGAAGACTGAAGCTTTCTTT
>TRBJ1-1|TRBD1|-|TRBV28
CASSSPTGRAFF
TGTGCCAGCAGTTCCCCGACAGGGCGAGCTTTCTTT
>TRBJ1-5|-|-|TRBV27
CASSQTASNQPQHF
TGTGCCAGCAGTCAGACAGCTAGCAATCAGCCCCAGCATTTT
>TRBJ1-1|TRBD1|-|TRBV13
CASSLSFGTGMTEAFF
TGTGCCAGCAGCTTATCGTTCGGGACAGGGATGACTGAAGCTTTCTTT
>TRBJ1-1|-|-|TRBV27
CASQGGNTEAFF
TGTGCCAGCCAGGGCGGGAACACTGAAGCTTTCTTT
>TRBJ2-2|TRBD1|-|TRBV11-2
CASSYLYRGHTGELFF
TGTGCCAGCAGCTACCTATACAGGGGGCACACCGGGGAGCTGTTTTTT
>TRBJ1-1|-|few|TRBV6-1
CASLEAVMNTEAFF
TGTGCCAGCCTTGAGGCGGTAATGAACACTGAAGCTTTCTTT
>TRBJ2-6|-|-|TRBV5-1
CASSWGPSGANVLTF
TGCGCCAGCAGTTGGGGGCCTTCTGGGGCCAACGTCCTGACTTTC
>TRBJ1-2|-|-|TRBV9
CASSVVQGGVGGYTF
TGTGCCAGCAGCGTAGTTCAAGGAGGAGTGGGAGGCTACACCTTC
>TRBJ1-1|TRBD1|-|TRBV7-2
CASSTSSGGYTEAFF
TGTGCCAGCAGCACGTCCTCAGGGGGCTACACTGAAGCTTTCTTT
>TRBJ2-1|-|-|TRBV7-2
CASSLVAPGINEQFF
TGTGCCAGCAGCTTAGTGGCCCCAGGGATCAATGAGCAGTTCTTC
>TRBJ1-3|-|-|TRBV7-2
CASSPHRQVANTIYF
TGTGCCAGCAGCCCTCATAGACAGGTTGCAAACACCATATATTTT
>TRBJ2-3|TRBD2|-|TRBV7-3
CASSLHLGLAGSPDTQYF
TGTGCCAGCAGCTTACACCTCGGACTAGCTGGATCACCAGATACGCAGTATTTT
>TRBJ1-4|TRBD1|-|TRBV19
CASSRGGGEKLFF
TGTGCCAGTAGTAGAGGGGGCGGTGAAAAACTGTTTTTT